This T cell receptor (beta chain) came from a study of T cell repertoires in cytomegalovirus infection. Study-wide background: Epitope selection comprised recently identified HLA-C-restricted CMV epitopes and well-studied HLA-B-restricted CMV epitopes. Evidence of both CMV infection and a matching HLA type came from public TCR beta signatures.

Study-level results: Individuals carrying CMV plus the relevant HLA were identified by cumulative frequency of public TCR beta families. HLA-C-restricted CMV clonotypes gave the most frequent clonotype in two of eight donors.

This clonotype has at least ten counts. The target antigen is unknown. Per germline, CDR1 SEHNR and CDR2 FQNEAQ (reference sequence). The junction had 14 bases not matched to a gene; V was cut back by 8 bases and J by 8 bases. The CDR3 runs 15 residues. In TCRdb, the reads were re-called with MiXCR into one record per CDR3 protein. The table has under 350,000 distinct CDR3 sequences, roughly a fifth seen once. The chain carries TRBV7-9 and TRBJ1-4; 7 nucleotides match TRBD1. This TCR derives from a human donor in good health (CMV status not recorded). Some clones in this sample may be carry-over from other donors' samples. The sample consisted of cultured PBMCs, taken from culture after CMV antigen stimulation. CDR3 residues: CASLDRAGGREKLFF. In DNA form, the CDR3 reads TGTGCCAGCCTAGACCGGGCAGGGGGAAGAGAAAAACTGTTTTTT.